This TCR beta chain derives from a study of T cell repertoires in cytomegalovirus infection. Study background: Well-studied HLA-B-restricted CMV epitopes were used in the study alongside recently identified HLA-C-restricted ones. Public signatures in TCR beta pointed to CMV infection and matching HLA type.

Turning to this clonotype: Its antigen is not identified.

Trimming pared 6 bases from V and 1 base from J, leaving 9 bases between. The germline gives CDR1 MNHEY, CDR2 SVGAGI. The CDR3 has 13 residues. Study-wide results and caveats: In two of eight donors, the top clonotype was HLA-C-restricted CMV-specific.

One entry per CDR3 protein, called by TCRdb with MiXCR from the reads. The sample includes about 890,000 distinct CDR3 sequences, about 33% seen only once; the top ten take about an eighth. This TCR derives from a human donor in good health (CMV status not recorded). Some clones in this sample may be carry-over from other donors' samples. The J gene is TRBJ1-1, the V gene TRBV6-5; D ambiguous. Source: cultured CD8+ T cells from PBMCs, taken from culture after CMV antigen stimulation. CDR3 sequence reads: CASRPDANTEAFF. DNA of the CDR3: TGTGCCAGCAGACCCGACGCGAACACTGAAGCTTTCTTT.